Presented here are 28 T cell receptor beta chains from one specimen sequenced in a study of blood T cell repertoires in COVID-19. Repertoires were generated with immunoSEQ multiplex PCR, while TCRdb's copy carries only in-frame clones and drops some. The table includes 200,000 to 250,000 clones, over 80% detected once. The source material was peripheral blood. These receptors originate from a woman between 25 and 40 years old with COVID-19, enrolled during active disease.

This clone was recorded a few times. V and J are TRBV30 and TRBJ1-5, with a possible D match to TRBD1 (6 bases). V lost 2 bases and J 1 base, leaving 18 bases between the germline ends. The germline gives CDR1 GTSNPN, CDR2 SVGIG (reference sequence). This CDR3 has 17 amino acids. The CDR3 loop is CAWSRGGGLRSNQPQHF. The DNA for the CDR3 is TGTGCCTGGAGTCGCGGCGGGGGGCTACGAAGCAATCAGCCCCAGCATTTT. The full variable domain, in which reference TRBV30 and TRBJ1-5 provide the parts outside the CDR3, is SQTIHQWPATLVQPVGSPLSLECTVEGTSNPNLYWYRQAAGRGLQLLFYSVGIGQISSEVPQNLSASRPQDRQFILSSKKLLLSDSGFYLCAWSRGGGLRSNQPQHFGDGTRLSIL.

The genes are TRBV14 and TRBJ1-2; D may be TRBD1 (6 bases). CDR3 length: 15 amino acids. CDR1 SGHDN and CDR2 FVKESK come from the germline V gene. Trimming stripped 2 bases from V and 8 bases from J, with 18 bases between. CDR3 nucleotide sequence: TGTGCCAGCAGCCAAAGAGGGGGTACAACCTCCGGCTACACCTTC. Amino acid sequence: CASSQRGGTTSGYTF.

This clone was seen a handful of times. The rearrangement links TRBV30 to TRBJ2-2; no firm D call. This CDR3 comprises 14 residues. Germline V lookup: CDR1 GTSNPN, CDR2 SVGIG (reference sequence). The DNA of the CDR3 is TGTGGAGGTGGTAAAGCTAGAGCCACCGGGGAGCTGTTTTTT. Translating gives CGGGKARATGELFF.

This clone occurred a few times. The chain joins TRBV4-1 to TRBJ2-1; no firm D call. V was trimmed by 0 bases and J by 7 bases, leaving 16 bases between them. CDR1 is MGHRA, CDR2 YSYEKL, per germline. The CDR3 sequence is 16 residues long. The CDR3 is CASSQDHLVGLNEQFF. The CDR3 region has the DNA TGCGCCAGCAGCCAAGATCATCTAGTAGGTTTGAATGAGCAGTTCTTC.

The V gene is TRBV5-1, the J gene TRBJ2-2; TRBD2 matches 8 bases. Germline V gene data show CDR1 as SGHRS and CDR2 as YFSETQ. The CDR3 extends over 14 amino acids. V lost 3 bases and J lost 6; bases outside the gene matches: 4. CDR3 nucleotides: TGCGCCAGCAGCTGGGGACTAGAGTCCGGGGAGCTGTTTTTT. This gives the protein CASSWGLESGELFF.

The chain employs TRBV30 and TRBJ1-2; 8 bases are shared with TRBD1. The CDR3 is made up of 16 amino acids. With V trimmed by 3 bases and J by 0 bases, 9 bases remained unmatched. Germline loops: CDR1 GTSNPN, CDR2 SVGIG (reference sequence). CDR3 in amino acids: CAWRAFWTGPNYGYTF. The CDR3 DNA sequence: TGTGCCTGGAGGGCCTTTTGGACAGGGCCTAACTATGGCTACACCTTC. Full variable domain (outside the CDR3, taken from reference TRBV30 and TRBJ1-2): SQTIHQWPATLVQPVGSPLSLECTVEGTSNPNLYWYRQAAGRGLQLLFYSVGIGQISSEVPQNLSASRPQDRQFILSSKKLLLSDSGFYLCAWRAFWTGPNYGYTFGSGTRLTVV.

The chain has TRBV7-2 and TRBJ2-5; 9 bases map to TRBD1. The CDR3 has 15 residues. J was trimmed by 5 bases and V by 4 bases; bases with no gene match: 8. Germline V CDR1 and CDR2: SGHTA, FQGNSA. The CDR3 nucleotides read TGTGCCAGCAGCTCACCCGGGACAGGGTACGAGACCCAGTACTTC. Its protein is CASSSPGTGYETQYF.

This sequence joins TRBV4-3 and TRBJ2-2; 9 bases agree with TRBD2. CDR3 length: 16 residues. Germline trimming cut 4 bases from V and 3 bases from J; bases unmatched to any gene: 6. The germline CDR1 and CDR2 sequences are LGHNA and YSLEER. DNA of the CDR3: TGCGCCAGCAGCCGGGGAGCGGGGGGTTACACCGGGGAGCTGTTTTTT. Amino acids: CASSRGAGGYTGELFF.

This chain uses TRBV3-1 (or the pseudogene TRBV3-2) with TRBJ2-1, with D uncertain. V shed 1 base and J shed 4 bases, with 8 bases lying between them. Germline V gene sequence: CDR1 LGHDT, CDR2 YNNKEL (reference sequence). CDR3 length: 14 residues. The CDR3 coding sequence is TGTGCCAGCAGCCAAGTGGGCCAGTACAATGAGCAGTTCTTC. Translating gives CASSQVGQYNEQFF.

This chain uses TRBV6-1 with TRBJ2-3; TRBD1 aligns across 9 bases. The J segment lost 5 bases and the V segment lost 4 bases, leaving 13 bases of the junction unmatched. The CDR3 has 17 amino acids. Looked up from germline, CDR1 is MNHNS and CDR2 is SASEGT. CDR3 bases: TGTGCCAGCAGTGGACCGGACAGGGGAAAGTACGGAGATACGCAGTATTTT. Translating gives CASSGPDRGKYGDTQYF.

The gene calls are TRBV7-9 and TRBJ2-3; 8 nucleotides match TRBD1. The CDR3 runs 15 residues. Germline loops: CDR1 SEHNR, CDR2 FQNEAQ (reference sequence). The V segment lost 5 bases and the J segment 3 bases; nucleotides outside the gene matches: 7. The CDR3 sequence: CASSPSQGATDTQYF. The CDR3 bases are TGTGCCAGCAGCCCATCCCAGGGGGCAACAGATACGCAGTATTTT.

The chain uses TRBV6-5 and TRBJ1-5, with 7 positions matching TRBD1. V trimming: 7 bases; J trimming: 6 bases; junction bases outside the gene matches: 9. CDR1 and CDR2 from the germline V gene are MNHEY and SVGAGI. The CDR3 totals 14 residues. In DNA, the CDR3 is TGTGCCAGCATTCTACAGGGGTCAGGTCAGCCCCAGCATTTT. Protein product: CASILQGSGQPQHF.

A single count supports this clone. CDR3 region: CASSERDRVGQPQHF. CDR3 nucleotides: TGTGCCAGCAGTGAACGGGACAGGGTCGGTCAGCCCCAGCATTTT. The chain links TRBV6-1 to TRBJ1-5; 9 bases align to TRBD1. The germline V gene encodes CDR1 MNHNS and CDR2 SASEGT. There are 15 residues in the CDR3. Trimming removed 2 bases from V and 6 bases from J; junction bases left unmatched: 5.

The chain is built from TRBV7-9 and TRBJ2-7, with D possibly TRBD1 on 7 matching bases. The ends were cut back, 4 bases at V and 4 bases at J, with 14 bases in the middle. CDR1 and CDR2 (germline): SEHNR, FQNEAQ (reference sequence). The CDR3 runs to 14 residues. Written as DNA, the CDR3 is TGTGCCAGCAGCTCGGCGGGACAGCTGTACGAGCAGTACTTC. It specifies CASSSAGQLYEQYF.

This clone was seen once. CDR3 in amino acids: CASSVVGPGSAYNEQFF. CDR3 nucleotides: TGTGCCAGCAGCGTAGTGGGTCCGGGGAGCGCTTACAATGAGCAGTTCTTC. The chain links TRBV9 to TRBJ2-1, with TRBD2 as a possible D gene (5 bases). The CDR3 extends over 17 amino acids. Trimming stripped 0 bases from V and 4 bases from J, with 17 bases between. Germline V gene data show CDR1 as SGDLS and CDR2 as YYNGEE.

The V call is TRBV5-1, the J call TRBJ2-7; maybe TRBD2 (5 bases). CDR1 is SGHRS and CDR2 is YFSETQ in the germline V gene. The CDR3 extends over 15 amino acids. Trimming pared 1 base from V and 6 bases from J, leaving 17 bases between. In DNA form, the CDR3 reads TGCGCCAGCAGCTTGAAAGGGTCGGGGTCCGCCGAGCAGTACTTC. The encoded protein is CASSLKGSGSAEQYF.

The chain is built from TRBV7-9 and TRBJ2-1; the match to TRBD1 covers 8 bases. Germline assignment: CDR1 SEHNR and CDR2 FQNEAQ (reference sequence). Trimming cost V 5 bases and J 7 bases; bases outside gene matches: 7. The CDR3 loop spans 14 amino acids. The CDR3 is CASSRRGDRNEQFF. CDR3 nucleotides: TGTGCCAGCAGCCGGAGAGGGGACAGGAATGAGCAGTTCTTC.

The V call is TRBV5-6, the J call TRBJ2-7, with D possibly matching TRBD1 (6 bases). V was cut by 5 bases and J by 9 bases, with 24 bases left in between. Germline V CDR1 and CDR2: SGHDT, YYEEEE. CDR3 size: 15 residues. The CDR3 DNA reads as TGTGCCAGCAGTAGAAGGGACATCAACTACCAAAGGCAGTACTTC. It is translated as CASSRRDINYQRQYF.

The rearrangement uses TRBV5-1 and TRBJ1-3; a weak D match, TRBD1 (6 bases). V dropped 4 bases and J dropped 0 bases, with 14 bases sitting between them. Germline lookup yields CDR1 SGHRS and CDR2 YFSETQ. The CDR3 consists of 16 residues. The CDR3 reads CASSLTGPTSGNTIYF. In DNA, the CDR3 is TGCGCCAGCAGCCTAACAGGGCCTACCTCTGGAAACACCATATATTTT.

The rearrangement links TRBV5-4 to TRBJ2-3, with 12 bases matching TRBD2. Germline CDR1 reads SGHNT; CDR2 reads YYREEE (reference sequence). V was clipped by 2 bases and J by 0 bases; unmatched bases: 1. The CDR3 is made up of 16 amino acids. CDR3 DNA: TGTGCCAGCAGCTTCGGACTAGCGGGGAGCACAGATACGCAGTATTTT. Its protein product is CASSFGLAGSTDTQYF.

This sequence joins TRBV5-1 and TRBJ1-4; 7 positions match TRBD1. The length of the CDR3 is 15 residues. The V and J ends lost 3 bases and 3 bases, in that order; junction bases with no gene match: 5. Germline CDR1 SGHRS, CDR2 YFSETQ. CDR3 in DNA: TGCGCCAGCAGCTATTCCGGGACAGCTAATGAAAAACTGTTTTTT. Protein sequence: CASSYSGTANEKLFF. Drawing the rest from reference TRBV5-1 and TRBJ1-4, the complete variable domain is KAGVTQTPRYLIKTRGQQVTLSCSPISGHRSVSWYQQTPGQGLQFLFEYFSETQRNKGNFPGRFSGRQFSNSRSEMNVSTLELGDSALYLCASSYSGTANEKLFFGSGTQLSVL.

V and J are TRBV19 and TRBJ1-1, with TRBD1 identical over 9 bases. Germline assignment: CDR1 LNHDA and CDR2 SQIVND (reference sequence). The CDR3 contains 15 residues. The V segment lost 9 bases and the J segment 1 base; nucleotides outside the gene matches: 9. The CDR3 nucleotides read TGTGCCAGCCGAACTACAGGGGGCGCGAACACTGAAGCTTTCTTT. As protein: CASRTTGGANTEAFF. Full variable domain (missing parts from reference TRBV19 and TRBJ1-1): DGGITQSPKYLFRKEGQNVTLSCEQNLNHDAMYWYRQDPGQGLRLIYYSQIVNDFQKGDIAEGYSVSREKKESFPLTVTSAQKNPTAFYLCASRTTGGANTEAFFGQGTRLTVV.

The rearrangement joins TRBV19 to TRBJ1-5; D unresolved. The CDR3 loop spans 15 amino acids. The V end was cut by 1 base, the J end by 0 bases, with 7 bases between. Per germline, CDR1 LNHDA and CDR2 SQIVND (reference sequence). The CDR3: CASSIGSYSNQPQHF. The CDR3 DNA reads as TGTGCCAGTAGTATAGGTAGTTATAGCAATCAGCCCCAGCATTTT.

In this sample, this clone turned up once. V gene TRBV11-2 combines with J gene TRBJ2-1; TRBD2 matches at 7 bases. CDR3 length equals 15 residues. Germline V gives CDR1 SGHAT, CDR2 FQNNGV. Unmatched junction bases numbered 7, after V lost 5 bases and J lost 3 bases. CDR3 DNA sequence: TGTGCCAGCAGCCTACTAGCGAGAGGCTACAATGAGCAGTTCTTC. As protein: CASSLLARGYNEQFF. The complete variable domain, with remaining parts taken from reference TRBV11-2 and TRBJ2-1, reads EAGVAQSPRYKIIEKRQSVAFWCNPISGHATLYWYQQILGQGPKLLIQFQNNGVVDDSQLPKDRFSAERLKGVDSTLKIQPAKLEDSAVYLCASSLLARGYNEQFFGPGTRLTVL.

As for this clone: Other DNA sequences in the same sample also yield this CDR3. The rearrangement joins TRBV6-4 to TRBJ2-3, with 11 positions matching TRBD1. J gave up 1 base and V 6 bases, and 3 bases lay outside the gene matches. CDR1 and CDR2 from the germline V gene are MRHNA and SNTAGT. The CDR3 contains 15 residues. CDR3 in DNA: TGTGCCAGCAGCCCGGGACAGGGGGGCACAGATACGCAGTATTTT. It is translated as CASSPGQGGTDTQYF.

The chain is built from TRBV19 and TRBJ1-2; D remains unclear. Germline loops: CDR1 LNHDA, CDR2 SQIVND (reference sequence). The CDR3 sequence is 13 residues long. V dropped 6 bases and J dropped 4 bases, with 12 bases sitting between them. DNA for the CDR3: TGTGCCAGTAGGGCCCTCGCCCTCTATGGCTACACCTTC. Amino acids: CASRALALYGYTF.

This chain uses TRBV9 with TRBJ2-4; 8 positions agree with TRBD2. The CDR3 length is 13 residues. Germline loops: CDR1 SGDLS, CDR2 YYNGEE. The V and J ends lost 0 bases and 10 bases, in that order; junction bases with no gene match: 3. The DNA for the CDR3 is TGTGCCAGCAGCGTAGACGGGGGGGAAATTCAGTACTTC. This codes for CASSVDGGEIQYF.

The chain carries TRBV9 and TRBJ1-2; 7 nucleotides align to TRBD1. This CDR3 has 15 residues. V trimming: 4 bases; J trimming: 2 bases; junction bases outside the gene matches: 8. The germline V gene has CDR1 SGDLS and CDR2 YYNGEE. CDR3 bases: TGTGCCAGCAGCCTCGGACAGGCTACCAACTATGGCTACACCTTC. Protein: CASSLGQATNYGYTF.